The 29 T cell receptor beta chains listed next were all sequenced from one sample in a study of CD8+CD57+ T cells in acquired aplastic anemia. It was patients with CD8+CD57+ cell expansion by flow cytometry who were chosen for sequencing. The TCR beta profiling, which covered VDJ combination and CDR3 sequence, was carried out using genomic DNA as the template. TCRdb ran MiXCR on the reads and lists one entry per CDR3 protein. The data show roughly 160,000 distinct CDR3 sequences, more than 45% seen once. Source material: sorted CD4+, CD8+, or CD8+CD57+ T cells (not recorded which) from PBMCs. These receptors all come from a human donor with aplastic anemia.

This clonotype was observed many times. The rearrangement uses TRBV9 and TRBJ2-7; D is perhaps TRBD1 or TRBD2 (5 bases each). The CDR3 contains 14 residues. Trimming stripped 4 bases from V and 2 bases from J, with 13 bases between. Germline CDR1 is SGDLS and CDR2 is YYNGEE. CDR3 bases: TGTGCCAGCAGCCCATCCGGGGCACCCTACGAGCAGTACTTC. Encoded protein: CASSPSGAPYEQYF.

This clonotype was counted at least ten times. V usage is TRBV6-4 and J usage is TRBJ2-1; D possibly corresponds to TRBD1 (6 bases). Germline V gives CDR1 MRHNA, CDR2 SNTAGT. Deletions cut 2 bases from V and 5 bases from J, with 16 bases between. CDR3 size: 16 residues. CDR3 in amino acids: CASSDIWGRTNNEQFF. The CDR3 region has the DNA TGTGCCAGCAGTGACATATGGGGGCGGACGAACAATGAGCAGTTCTTC.

About this clonotype itself: Given a much more abundant clone one base away, this may be a read error. The chain carries TRBV12-3 or TRBV12-4 and TRBJ1-1; 10 bases map to TRBD1. The CDR3 length is 14 residues. DNA for the CDR3: TGTGCCAGCAGGCTGACAGGGGGCAAATCTGAAGCTCTCTTT. It yields the protein CASRLTGGKSEALF.

This clonotype was seen once. The gene calls are TRBV15 and TRBJ2-7; D ambiguous. V shed 2 bases and J shed 0 bases, with 8 bases lying between them. Germline CDR1 is LNHNV and CDR2 is YYDKDF (reference sequence). This CDR3 spans 14 amino acids. CDR3 bases: TGTGCCACCAGCAGACCCTCGGGCTCCTACGAGCAGTACTTC. Residues: CATSRPSGSYEQYF.

This clonotype was seen a few times. V gene TRBV20-1 combines with J gene TRBJ2-7; TRBD2 matches at 10 bases. Trimming cost V 5 bases and J 3 bases; bases outside gene matches: 4. Germline CDR1 DFQATT, CDR2 SNEGSKA (reference sequence). CDR3 size: 13 residues. The CDR3 is CSAPGLADYEQYF. The DNA of the CDR3 is TGCAGTGCTCCAGGACTAGCGGACTACGAGCAGTACTTC.

This clonotype came up many times. The chain has TRBV2 and TRBJ2-5; the D gene could be TRBD1 or TRBD2 (5 bases each). V was clipped by 6 bases and J by 5 bases, with 13 bases between them. CDR1 and CDR2 from the germline V gene are SNHLY and FYNNEI. The CDR3 loop spans 13 amino acids. The CDR3 nucleotides are TGTGCCAGCAGGGGGGTCGCGGTGGAGACCCAGTACTTC. Translation: CASRGVAVETQYF.

This chain joins TRBV5-4 and TRBJ2-7, with a tentative D call TRBD2 (5 bases). Trimming removed 3 bases from V and 5 bases from J, with 9 bases in between. The CDR3 consists of 12 residues. Germline lookup yields CDR1 SGHNT and CDR2 YYREEE (reference sequence). CDR3 amino acids: CASSSFGDEQYF. In nucleotides, the CDR3 is TGTGCCAGCAGCTCCTTCGGGGACGAGCAGTACTTC.

This clonotype showed up many times. The rearrangement joins TRBV4-1 to TRBJ2-4; the D is unclear. The CDR3 loop spans 16 amino acids. The germline CDR1 and CDR2 sequences are MGHRA and YSYEKL. V was cut by 4 bases and J by 8 bases, with 21 bases left in between. The CDR3: CASSPVTPPAIHIQYF. The CDR3 nucleotides read TGCGCCAGCAGCCCCGTGACCCCGCCCGCTATTCACATTCAGTACTTC.

V is TRBV29-1 and J is TRBJ2-7; D gene unclear. Germline-derived CDR1 and CDR2 are SQVTM and ANQGSEA. The CDR3 consists of 10 residues. V lost 4 bases, J lost 4 bases, and 5 bases lay in between. In nucleotides, the CDR3 is TGCAGCGTTGGGGGATACGAGCAGTACTTC. Translating it yields CSVGGYEQYF.

The chain carries TRBV9 and TRBJ1-3; D call uncertain. V gave up 5 bases and J gave up 0 bases, with 6 bases separating them. The CDR3 totals 13 residues. Germline CDR1 reads SGDLS; CDR2 reads YYNGEE. The CDR3 loop is CASRGGSGNTIYF. The CDR3 DNA sequence: TGTGCCAGCAGAGGAGGCTCTGGAAACACCATATATTTT.

The sample holds many counts of this clonotype. The chain employs TRBV7-2 and TRBJ2-1, with no clear D. This CDR3 has 15 residues. CDR1 is SGHTA, CDR2 FQGNSA, per germline. Trimming stripped 1 base from V and 2 bases from J, with 9 bases between. This CDR3 is CASSLGGPTYNEQFF. CDR3 nucleotide sequence: TGTGCCAGCAGCTTAGGTGGGCCGACCTACAATGAGCAGTTCTTC.

This clonotype was detected ten times or more. The J gene is TRBJ1-1, the V gene TRBV4-3, with 8 bases lining up with TRBD1. There are 16 residues in the CDR3. Per germline, CDR1 LGHNA and CDR2 YSLEER. V lost 1 base and J lost 3; bases outside the gene matches: 7. The CDR3 nucleotides are TGCGCCAGCAGCCAAGGGGGTAGGGACAGGCACACTGAAGCTTTCTTT. It codes for CASSQGGRDRHTEAFF.

The chain employs TRBV28 and TRBJ1-2; unclear D gene. Trimming pared 5 bases from V and 6 bases from J, leaving 13 bases between. Germline values: CDR1 MDHEN, CDR2 SYDVKM. This CDR3 region has 13 residues. CDR3 region: CASSPNGRNGYTF. The CDR3 DNA reads as TGTGCCAGCAGTCCTAACGGGAGGAATGGCTACACCTTC.

The V call is TRBV20-1, the J call TRBJ2-7; 9 nucleotides match TRBD1. V was clipped by 7 bases and J by 5 bases; unmatched bases: 9. The CDR3 contains 13 residues. Germline values: CDR1 DFQATT, CDR2 SNEGSKA (reference sequence). The CDR3 loop reads CSVGRDRVNEQYF. The CDR3 region has the DNA TGCAGTGTTGGCCGGGACAGGGTCAACGAGCAGTACTTC.

The J gene is TRBJ2-5, the V gene TRBV19; D perhaps matches TRBD2 (6 bases). V dropped 5 bases and J dropped 5 bases, with 15 bases sitting between them. Germline CDR1 and CDR2: LNHDA and SQIVND (reference sequence). The CDR3 spans 14 residues. In DNA form, the CDR3 reads TGTGCCAGTAGTCGGAGGGGATCGTGGGAGACCCAGTACTTC. Translated, it gives CASSRRGSWETQYF.

This clonotype came up many times. The genes are TRBV12-3 or TRBV12-4 and TRBJ2-7; D may correspond to TRBD1 or TRBD2 (5 bases each). The CDR3 is made up of 14 amino acids. V was shortened by 9 bases and J by 3 bases, with 18 bases between the two germline ends. CDR3 protein: CASRDLGNYYEQYF. The CDR3 bases are TGTGCCAGTAGGGACCTCGGGAACTACTACGAGCAGTACTTC.

This sequence joins TRBV9 and TRBJ1-2, with D unclear. The CDR3 is 13 amino acids. CDR1 and CDR2 (germline): SGDLS, YYNGEE. V gave up 4 bases and J gave up 4 bases, with 11 bases separating them. The DNA for the CDR3 is TGTGCCAGCAGCCCGGGGTACGGCTATGGCTACACCTTC. It encodes CASSPGYGYGYTF.

The chain uses TRBV5-4 and TRBJ2-3; 9 bases align to TRBD2. With 3 bases clipped from V and 4 bases from J, the junction kept 6 bases outside the gene matches. From germline, CDR1 is SGHNT and CDR2 YYREEE (reference sequence). The CDR3 is 15 residues long. The CDR3 DNA reads as TGTGCCAGCAGCTCAGCGGGAGGAGTCTCAGATACGCAGTATTTT. Its protein is CASSSAGGVSDTQYF. Together with reference TRBV5-4 and TRBJ2-3, the CDR3 gives the full variable domain: ETGVTQSPTHLIKTRGQQVTLRCSSQSGHNTVSWYQQALGQGPQFIFQYYREEENGRGNFPPRFSGLQFPNYSSELNVNALELDDSALYLCASSSAGGVSDTQYFGPGTRLTVL.

The chain combines TRBV5-1 with TRBJ2-6; D call uncertain. Germline V lookup: CDR1 SGHRS, CDR2 YFSETQ. This CDR3 is built from 11 residues. V lost 4 bases to trimming and J lost 11 bases, with 7 bases between them. The CDR3 region is CASSHEDVLTF. DNA of the CDR3: TGCGCCAGCAGCCACGAAGACGTCCTGACTTTC.

This clonotype was counted a few times. The chain uses TRBV30 and TRBJ1-1, with D possibly being TRBD1 (6 bases). This CDR3 spans 15 amino acids. The V gene's germline CDR1 is GTSNPN and CDR2 SVGIG (reference sequence). Trimming took off 4 bases at V and 0 bases at J, with 15 bases between the two ends. The CDR3 reads CAWTLGGAMNTEAFF. In nucleotides, the CDR3 is TGTGCCTGGACTTTAGGGGGGGCCATGAACACTGAAGCTTTCTTT.

The rearrangement uses TRBV19 and TRBJ2-7, with a weak D call TRBD2 (6 bases). This CDR3 has 14 residues. The germline gives CDR1 LNHDA, CDR2 SQIVND (reference sequence). V shed 4 bases and J shed 4 bases, with 14 bases lying between them. The CDR3 DNA is TGTGCCAGTAGTACGGGACTCCACGGATACGAGCAGTACTTC. Translating gives CASSTGLHGYEQYF.

This chain links TRBV13 with TRBJ1-1; 10 bases match TRBD1. The CDR3 consists of 13 residues. CDR1 is PRHDT, CDR2 FYEKMQ, per germline (reference sequence). After removal of 5 bases from V and 7 bases from J, the junction contained 4 bases not matched to a gene. DNA for the CDR3: TGTGCCAGCAGCCCTTGGGACAGGGGTGAAGCTTTCTTT. Protein: CASSPWDRGEAFF.

The gene calls are TRBV12-3 or TRBV12-4 and TRBJ1-1; D remains unclear. The CDR3 length is 12 residues. CDR3 nucleotide sequence: TGTGCTTCGACCGACCGGTGGACTAAAGCTTTCTTT. Translation: CASTDRWTKAFF.

The chain combines TRBV2 with TRBJ2-7; no definite D call. The CDR3 sequence is 13 residues long. With 5 bases removed from V and 0 bases from J, the gap between germline ends came to 8 bases. Germline-derived CDR1 and CDR2 are SNHLY and FYNNEI. The CDR3, as DNA: TGTGCCAGCAGTCCACCTCTCTCCTACGAGCAGTACTTC. It specifies CASSPPLSYEQYF.

This chain links TRBV15 with TRBJ2-7; possibly TRBD1 or TRBD2 for D (6 bases each). The CDR3 consists of 13 residues. With 6 bases removed from V and 6 bases from J, the gap between germline ends came to 15 bases. In germline, CDR1 is LNHNV, CDR2 YYDKDF (reference sequence). CDR3 sequence: CATRVGGGGEQYF. CDR3 coding DNA: TGTGCCACCAGGGTGGGGGGCGGAGGCGAGCAGTACTTC. Variable domain in full (rest from reference TRBV15 and TRBJ2-7): DAMVIQNPRYQVTQFGKPVTLSCSQTLNHNVMYWYQQKSSQAPKLLFHYYDKDFNNEADTPDNFQSRRPNTSFCFLDIRSPGLGDTAMYLCATRVGGGGEQYFGPGTRLTVT.

Many counts were recorded for this clonotype. The chain combines TRBV11-2 with TRBJ2-2, with a weak D call TRBD2 (6 bases). CDR1 is SGHAT and CDR2 is FQNNGV in the germline V gene. V was cut by 5 bases and J by 7 bases, with 11 bases left in between. The CDR3 contains 13 residues. The chain's CDR3 is CASSRNSGGELFF. The CDR3 DNA sequence: TGTGCCAGCAGCAGAAATAGCGGCGGGGAGCTGTTTTTT.

J is TRBJ1-1 and V is TRBV6-1, with D possibly matching TRBD1 (6 bases). Looked up from germline, CDR1 is MNHNS and CDR2 is SASEGT. The CDR3 spans 15 residues. Trimming cost V 6 bases and J 4 bases, with 18 bases left between them. CDR3 sequence (DNA): TGTGCCAGCAGGGCCGGGACACACAAGGGCACTGAAGCTTTCTTT. Translation gives CASRAGTHKGTEAFF.

The genes are TRBV10-3 and TRBJ2-7; 13 nucleotides agree with TRBD2. Germline CDR1 and CDR2: ENHRY and SYGVKD. After removal of 6 bases from V and 1 base from J, the junction contained 12 bases not matched to a gene. The CDR3 contains 18 residues. In nucleotides, the CDR3 is TGTGCCATCAGCGTTGGACTAGCGGGAGAATTAAGGTCCTACGAGCAGTACTTC. Translation: CAISVGLAGELRSYEQYF.

This clonotype is a singleton in its sample. The chain joins TRBV29-1 to TRBJ2-7; 12 nucleotides match TRBD1. Germline CDR1 reads SQVTM; CDR2 reads ANQGSEA. The CDR3 length is 16 residues. The junction had 8 bases not matched to a gene; V was cut back by 0 bases and J by 5 bases. The CDR3 loop is CSVEDLGQGARDEQYF. DNA for the CDR3: TGCAGCGTTGAAGATCTGGGACAGGGGGCGCGGGACGAGCAGTACTTC.